This TCR beta chain was sequenced for a study of PD-L1 blockade in urothelial cancer. Germline CDR1 reads SGHTS; CDR2 reads YDEGEE. Germline trimming cut 4 bases from V and 2 bases from J; bases unmatched to any gene: 4. The length of the CDR3 is 16 residues. TCRdb's table, derived via immunoSEQ multiplex PCR, lists solely in-frame clones and lacks some. The sample consists of approximately 93,000 clones, around four fifths of them appearing once. Time point defined: peripheral blood 6 weeks after treatment start. This TCR was sampled from a man between 70 and 80 years old with urothelial cancer. The chain couples TRBV5-8 to TRBJ1-4; 11 nucleotides match TRBD1. Sequencing used PBMCs, obtained around atezolizumab (anti-PD-L1) treatment. The CDR3 coding sequence is TGTGCCAGCAGCCAGGGGACAGGGGGTACTAATGAAAAACTGTTTTTT. Translating it yields CASSQGTGGTNEKLFF.